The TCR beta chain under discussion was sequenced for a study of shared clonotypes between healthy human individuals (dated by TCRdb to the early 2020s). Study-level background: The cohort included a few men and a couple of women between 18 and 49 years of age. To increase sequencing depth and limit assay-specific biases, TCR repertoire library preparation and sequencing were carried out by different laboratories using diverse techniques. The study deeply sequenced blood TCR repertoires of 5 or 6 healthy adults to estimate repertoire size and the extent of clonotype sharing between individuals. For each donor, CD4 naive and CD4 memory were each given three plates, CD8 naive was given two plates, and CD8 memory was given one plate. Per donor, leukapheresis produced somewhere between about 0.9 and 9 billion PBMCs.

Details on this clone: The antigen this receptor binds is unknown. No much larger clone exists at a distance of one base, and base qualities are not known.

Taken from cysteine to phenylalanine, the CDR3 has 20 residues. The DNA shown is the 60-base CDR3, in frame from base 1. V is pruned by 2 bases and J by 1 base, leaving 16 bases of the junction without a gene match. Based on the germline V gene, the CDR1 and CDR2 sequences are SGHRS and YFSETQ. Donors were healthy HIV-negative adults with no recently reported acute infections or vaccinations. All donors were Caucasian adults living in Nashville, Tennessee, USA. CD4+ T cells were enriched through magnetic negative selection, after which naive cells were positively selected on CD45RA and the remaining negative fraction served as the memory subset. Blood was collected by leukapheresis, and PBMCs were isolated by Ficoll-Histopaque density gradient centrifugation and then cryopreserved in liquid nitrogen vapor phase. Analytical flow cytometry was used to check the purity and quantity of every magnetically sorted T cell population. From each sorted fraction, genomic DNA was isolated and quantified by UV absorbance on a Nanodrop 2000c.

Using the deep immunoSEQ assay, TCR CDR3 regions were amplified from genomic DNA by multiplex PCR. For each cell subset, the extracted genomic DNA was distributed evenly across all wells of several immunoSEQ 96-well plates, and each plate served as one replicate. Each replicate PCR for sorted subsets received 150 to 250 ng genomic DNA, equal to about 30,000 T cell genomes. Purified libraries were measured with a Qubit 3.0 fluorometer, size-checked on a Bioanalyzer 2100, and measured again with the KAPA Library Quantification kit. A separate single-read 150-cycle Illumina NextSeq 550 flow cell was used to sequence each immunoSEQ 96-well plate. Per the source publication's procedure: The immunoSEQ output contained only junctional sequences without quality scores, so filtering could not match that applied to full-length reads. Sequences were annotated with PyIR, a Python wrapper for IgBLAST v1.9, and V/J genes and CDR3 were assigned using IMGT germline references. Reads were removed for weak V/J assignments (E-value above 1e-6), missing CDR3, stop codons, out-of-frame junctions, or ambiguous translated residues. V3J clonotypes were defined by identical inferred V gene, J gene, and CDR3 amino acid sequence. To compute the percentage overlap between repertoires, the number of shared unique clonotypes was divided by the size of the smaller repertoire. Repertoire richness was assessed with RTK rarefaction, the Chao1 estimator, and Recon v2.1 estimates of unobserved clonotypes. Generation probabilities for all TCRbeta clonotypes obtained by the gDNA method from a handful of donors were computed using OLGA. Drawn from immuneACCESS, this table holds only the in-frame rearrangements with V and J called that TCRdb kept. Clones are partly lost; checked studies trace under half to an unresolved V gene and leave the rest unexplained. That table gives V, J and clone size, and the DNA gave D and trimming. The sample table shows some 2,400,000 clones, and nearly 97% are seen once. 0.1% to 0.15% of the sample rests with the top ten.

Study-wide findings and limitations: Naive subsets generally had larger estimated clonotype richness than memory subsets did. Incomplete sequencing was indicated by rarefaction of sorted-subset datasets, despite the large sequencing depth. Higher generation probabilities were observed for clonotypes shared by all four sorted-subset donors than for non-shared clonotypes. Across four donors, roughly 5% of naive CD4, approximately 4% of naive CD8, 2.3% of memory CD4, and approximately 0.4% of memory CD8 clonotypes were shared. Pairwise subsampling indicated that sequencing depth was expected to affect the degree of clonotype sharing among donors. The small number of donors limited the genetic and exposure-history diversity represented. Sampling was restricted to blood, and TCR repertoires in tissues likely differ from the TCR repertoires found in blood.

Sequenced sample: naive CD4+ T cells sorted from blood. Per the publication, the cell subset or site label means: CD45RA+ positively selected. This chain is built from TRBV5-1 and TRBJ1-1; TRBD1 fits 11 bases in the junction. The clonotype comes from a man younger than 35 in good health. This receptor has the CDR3 CASSLKFPGQGDGRNTEAFF. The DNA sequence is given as TGCGCCAGCAGCTTAAAATTTCCGGGACAGGGGGATGGAAGGAACACTGAAGCTTTCTTT.